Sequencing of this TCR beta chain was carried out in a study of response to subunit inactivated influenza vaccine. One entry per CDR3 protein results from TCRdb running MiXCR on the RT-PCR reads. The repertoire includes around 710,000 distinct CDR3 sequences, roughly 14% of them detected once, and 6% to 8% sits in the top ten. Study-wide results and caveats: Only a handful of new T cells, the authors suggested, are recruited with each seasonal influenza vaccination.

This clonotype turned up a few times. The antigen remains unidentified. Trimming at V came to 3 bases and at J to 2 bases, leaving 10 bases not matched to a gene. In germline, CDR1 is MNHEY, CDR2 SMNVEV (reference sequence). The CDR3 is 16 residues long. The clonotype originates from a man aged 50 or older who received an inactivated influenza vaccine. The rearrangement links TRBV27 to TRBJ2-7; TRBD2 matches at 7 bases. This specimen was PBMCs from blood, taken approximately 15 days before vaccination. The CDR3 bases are TGTGCCAGCAGTTTCCTAAGTCGGGGGGTCCCCTACGAGCAGTACTTC. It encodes CASSFLSRGVPYEQYF.